This T cell receptor beta chain emerged from a study of regulatory T cells in long-lasting Graves disease. Study-wide context: Graves' patients with a new diagnosis had received antithyroid drugs under 3 months. Study-wide points: TRBV28, TRBJ1-2 and TRBJ2-5 were favored in persistent disease.

The time point is: newly diagnosed GD, antithyroid drugs for less than 3 months. With RNA extracted from PBMCs as input, the TCR library was made. Building the TCR beta libraries relied on iRepertoire HTBI primers, and CDR3 regions underwent Arm-PCR. TCRdb redid the calling of the multiplex PCR reads with MiXCR, one entry per CDR3 protein. The table records fewer than 400,000 distinct CDR3 sequences, approximately 20% of them present only once. V lost 4 bases, J lost 12 bases, and 13 bases stayed unmatched. The CDR3 is made up of 15 amino acids. Germline CDR1 and CDR2: WSHSY and SAAADI. This clonotype was recorded at least ten times. The antigen remains undetermined.

Sequencing was performed on peripheral blood mononuclear cells (PBMCs), taken at new diagnosis, from a patient treated with antithyroid drugs. The V and J genes are TRBV10-2 and TRBJ2-1; 9 nucleotides match TRBD2. This TCR was recovered from a female donor with Graves disease. CDR3 sequence reads: CASSVSLAGSLGQFF. The CDR3, as DNA: TGCGCCAGCAGTGTCAGCCTAGCGGGGTCCCTTGGGCAGTTCTTC.